The present entry profiles one TCR beta chain with its context. The CDR3 sequence is 11 residues long. V dropped 6 bases and J dropped 9 bases, with 12 bases sitting between them. Germline-derived CDR1 and CDR2 are MNHEY and SVGAGI. In the source study's methods: Using reference gene primer amplification, nucleated cell counts were estimated. Clones were sequenced by immunoSEQ multiplex PCR, and TCRdb holds only the in-frame ones, with some missing. From that table come the V and J calls and clone size; the DNA was used to work out D and trimming. The sample carries 150,000 to 200,000 clones, 80% to 90% recorded once. The sample comes from a study of blood T cell repertoires in COVID-19. On the study more broadly: Samples representing acute and convalescent COVID-19 were sourced from the United States, Italy and Spain. The analysed material was cDNA or gDNA that came from T cells, B-cell-depleted T cells, or PBMCs.

This clonotype was sampled from a human donor with active or convalescent COVID-19. The donor label of this sample is uncertain. What was sequenced was peripheral blood. V and J are TRBV6-5 and TRBJ2-7; D perhaps matches TRBD2 (5 bases). The DNA for the CDR3 is TGTGCCAGCAGCACCGGGATAGTGCAGTACTTC. This gives the protein CASSTGIVQYF.